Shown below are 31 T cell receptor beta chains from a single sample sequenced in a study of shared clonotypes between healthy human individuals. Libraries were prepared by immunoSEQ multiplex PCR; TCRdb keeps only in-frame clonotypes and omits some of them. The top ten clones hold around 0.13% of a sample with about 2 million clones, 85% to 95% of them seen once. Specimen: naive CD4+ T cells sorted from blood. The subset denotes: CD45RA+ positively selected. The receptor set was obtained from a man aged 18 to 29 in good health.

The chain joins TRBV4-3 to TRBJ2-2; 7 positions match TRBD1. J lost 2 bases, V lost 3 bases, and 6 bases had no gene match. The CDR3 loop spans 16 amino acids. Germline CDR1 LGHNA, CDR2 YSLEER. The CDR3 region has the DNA TGCGCCAGCAGCCAGGGACAGTACGACAACACCGGGGAGCTGTTTTTT. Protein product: CASSQGQYDNTGELFF.

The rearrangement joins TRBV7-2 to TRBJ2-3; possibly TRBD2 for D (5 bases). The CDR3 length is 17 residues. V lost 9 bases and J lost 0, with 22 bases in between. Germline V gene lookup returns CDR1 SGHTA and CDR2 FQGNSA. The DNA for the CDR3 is TGTGCCAGTAGGGAGAAAGTGACGCTTACTAGCACAGATACGCAGTATTTT. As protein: CASREKVTLTSTDTQYF.

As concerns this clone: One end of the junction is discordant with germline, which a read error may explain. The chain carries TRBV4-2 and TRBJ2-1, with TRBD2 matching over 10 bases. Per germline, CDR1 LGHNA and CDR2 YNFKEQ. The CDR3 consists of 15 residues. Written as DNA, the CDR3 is TGTGCCAGCAGCCAAGATTGGGCTAGCGGGGGAGGAGTGGTCTTC. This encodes CASSQDWASGGGVVF.

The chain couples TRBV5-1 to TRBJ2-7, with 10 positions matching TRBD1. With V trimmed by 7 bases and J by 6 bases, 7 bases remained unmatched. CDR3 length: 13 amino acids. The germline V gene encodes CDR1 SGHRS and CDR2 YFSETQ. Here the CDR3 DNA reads TGCGCCAGCGGTGGGACAGGGGCAGCCGAGCAGTACTTC. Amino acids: CASGGTGAAEQYF.

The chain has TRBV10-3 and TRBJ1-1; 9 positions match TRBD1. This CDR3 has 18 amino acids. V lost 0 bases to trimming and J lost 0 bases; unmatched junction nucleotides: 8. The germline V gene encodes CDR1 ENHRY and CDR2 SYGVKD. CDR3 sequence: CAISESSWDRDMNTEAFF. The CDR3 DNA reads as TGTGCCATCAGTGAGTCGAGTTGGGACAGGGACATGAACACTGAAGCTTTCTTT.

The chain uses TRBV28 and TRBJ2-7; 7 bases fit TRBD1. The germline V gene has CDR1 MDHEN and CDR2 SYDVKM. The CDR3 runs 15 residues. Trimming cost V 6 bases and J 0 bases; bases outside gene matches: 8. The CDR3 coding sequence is TGTGCCAGCAGGACTTCGGCAGGGGGCTCCTACGAGCAGTACTTC. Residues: CASRTSAGGSYEQYF.

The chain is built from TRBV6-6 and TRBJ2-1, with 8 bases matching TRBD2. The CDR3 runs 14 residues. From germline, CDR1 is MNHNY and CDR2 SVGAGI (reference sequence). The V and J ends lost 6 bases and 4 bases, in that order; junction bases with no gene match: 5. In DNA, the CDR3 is TGTGCCAGCAGCCTGACTAGCGTATACAATGAGCAGTTCTTC. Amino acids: CASSLTSVYNEQFF.

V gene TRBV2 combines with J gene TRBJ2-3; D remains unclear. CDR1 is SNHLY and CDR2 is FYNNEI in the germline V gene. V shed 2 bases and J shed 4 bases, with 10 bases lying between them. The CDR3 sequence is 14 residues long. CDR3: CASSEKGSPDTQYF. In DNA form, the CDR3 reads TGTGCCAGCAGTGAAAAGGGCAGCCCAGATACGCAGTATTTT.

CDR3 coding DNA: TGCGCCAGCAGCTTAATTCCCTCGAACAATGAGCAGTTCTTC. Translating gives CASSLIPSNNEQFF. The V gene is TRBV5-1, the J gene TRBJ2-1; D call uncertain. The V end was cut by 2 bases, the J end by 5 bases, with 11 bases between. Germline CDR1 SGHRS, CDR2 YFSETQ. The CDR3 sequence is 14 residues long.

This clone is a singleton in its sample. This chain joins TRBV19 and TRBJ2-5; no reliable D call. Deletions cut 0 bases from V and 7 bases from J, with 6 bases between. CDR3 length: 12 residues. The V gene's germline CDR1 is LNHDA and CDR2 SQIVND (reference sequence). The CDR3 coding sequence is TGTGCCAGTAGTATAGATCTTGGGACCCAGTACTTC. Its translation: CASSIDLGTQYF. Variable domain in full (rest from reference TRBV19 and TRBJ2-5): DGGITQSPKYLFRKEGQNVTLSCEQNLNHDAMYWYRQDPGQGLRLIYYSQIVNDFQKGDIAEGYSVSREKKESFPLTVTSAQKNPTAFYLCASSIDLGTQYFGPGTRLLVL.

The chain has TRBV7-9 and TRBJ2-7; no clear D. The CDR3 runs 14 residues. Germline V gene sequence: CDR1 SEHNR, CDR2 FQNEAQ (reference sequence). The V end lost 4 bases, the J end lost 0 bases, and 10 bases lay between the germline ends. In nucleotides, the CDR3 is TGTGCCAGCAGCTCCCTACTCCTCTCCTACGAGCAGTACTTC. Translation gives CASSSLLLSYEQYF. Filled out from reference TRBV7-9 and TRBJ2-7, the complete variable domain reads DTGVSQNPRHKITKRGQNVTFRCDPISEHNRLYWYRQTLGQGPEFLTYFQNEAQLEKSRLLSDRFSAERPKGSFSTLEIQRTEQGDSAMYLCASSSLLLSYEQYFGPGTRLTVT.

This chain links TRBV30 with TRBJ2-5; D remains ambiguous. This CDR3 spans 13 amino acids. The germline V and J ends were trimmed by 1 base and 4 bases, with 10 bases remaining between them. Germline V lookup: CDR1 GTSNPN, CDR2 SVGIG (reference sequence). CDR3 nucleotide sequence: TGTGCCTGGAGTGGGCCGGCAGGAGAGACCCAGTACTTC. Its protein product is CAWSGPAGETQYF. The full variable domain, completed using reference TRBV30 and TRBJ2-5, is SQTIHQWPATLVQPVGSPLSLECTVEGTSNPNLYWYRQAAGRGLQLLFYSVGIGQISSEVPQNLSASRPQDRQFILSSKKLLLSDSGFYLCAWSGPAGETQYFGPGTRLLVL.

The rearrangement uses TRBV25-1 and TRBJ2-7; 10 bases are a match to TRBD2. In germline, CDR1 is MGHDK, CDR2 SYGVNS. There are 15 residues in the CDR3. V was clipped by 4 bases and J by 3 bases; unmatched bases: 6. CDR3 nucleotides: TGTGCCAGCAGTGCTTCTAGCGGGAGTATCTACGAGCAGTACTTC. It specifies CASSASSGSIYEQYF.

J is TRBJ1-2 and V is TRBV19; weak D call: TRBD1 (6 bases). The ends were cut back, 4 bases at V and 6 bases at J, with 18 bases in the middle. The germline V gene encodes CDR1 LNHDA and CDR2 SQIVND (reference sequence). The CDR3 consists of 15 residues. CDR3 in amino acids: CASSTLGGPYDGYTF. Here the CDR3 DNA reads TGTGCCAGTAGTACTCTTGGGGGCCCCTACGATGGCTACACCTTC.

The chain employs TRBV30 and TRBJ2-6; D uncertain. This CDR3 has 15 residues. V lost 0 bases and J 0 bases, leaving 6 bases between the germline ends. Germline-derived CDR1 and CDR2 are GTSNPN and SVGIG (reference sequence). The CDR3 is CAWSVYFSGANVLTF. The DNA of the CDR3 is TGTGCCTGGAGTGTTTATTTCTCTGGGGCCAACGTCCTGACTTTC.

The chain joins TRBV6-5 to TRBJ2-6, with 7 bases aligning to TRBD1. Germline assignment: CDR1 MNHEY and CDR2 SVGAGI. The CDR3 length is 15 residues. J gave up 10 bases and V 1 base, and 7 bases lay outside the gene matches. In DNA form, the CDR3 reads TGTGCCAGCAGTTACTTGAAAAAACAGGGGAACGTCCTGACTTTC. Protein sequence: CASSYLKKQGNVLTF.

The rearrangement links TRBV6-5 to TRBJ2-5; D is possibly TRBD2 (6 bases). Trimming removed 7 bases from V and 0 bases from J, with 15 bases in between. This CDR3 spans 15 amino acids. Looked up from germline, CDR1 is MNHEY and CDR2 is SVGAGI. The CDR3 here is CASTPLGGYQETQYF. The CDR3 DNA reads TGTGCCAGCACTCCCCTGGGGGGTTACCAAGAGACCCAGTACTTC.

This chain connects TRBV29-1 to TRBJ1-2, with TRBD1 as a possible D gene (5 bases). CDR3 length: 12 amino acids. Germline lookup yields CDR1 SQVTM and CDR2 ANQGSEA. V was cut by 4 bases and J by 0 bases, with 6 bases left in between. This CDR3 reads CSVATANYGYTF. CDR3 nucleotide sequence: TGCAGCGTTGCGACAGCTAACTATGGCTACACCTTC.

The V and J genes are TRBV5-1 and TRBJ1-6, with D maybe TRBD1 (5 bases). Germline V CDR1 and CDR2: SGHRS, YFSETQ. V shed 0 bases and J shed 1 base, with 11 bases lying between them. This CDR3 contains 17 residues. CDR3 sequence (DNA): TGCGCCAGCAGCTTGGGTTTCAGGGAGTCCTATAATTCACCCCTCCACTTT. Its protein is CASSLGFRESYNSPLHF.

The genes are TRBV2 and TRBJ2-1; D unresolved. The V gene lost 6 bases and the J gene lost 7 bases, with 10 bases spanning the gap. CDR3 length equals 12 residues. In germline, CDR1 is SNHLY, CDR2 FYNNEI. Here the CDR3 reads CASRESGNEQFF. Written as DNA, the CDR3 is TGTGCCAGCAGGGAAAGTGGTAATGAGCAGTTCTTC. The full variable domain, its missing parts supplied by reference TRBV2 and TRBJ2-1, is EPEVTQTPSHQVTQMGQEVILRCVPISNHLYFYWYRQILGQKVEFLVSFYNNEISEKSEIFDDQFSVERPDGSNFTLKIRSTKLEDSAMYFCASRESGNEQFFGPGTRLTVL.

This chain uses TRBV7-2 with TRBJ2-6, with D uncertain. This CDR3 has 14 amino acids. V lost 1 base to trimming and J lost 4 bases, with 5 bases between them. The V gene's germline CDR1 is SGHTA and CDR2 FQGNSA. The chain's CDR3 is CASSLDGGANVLTF. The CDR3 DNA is TGTGCCAGCAGCTTAGATGGCGGGGCCAACGTCCTGACTTTC.

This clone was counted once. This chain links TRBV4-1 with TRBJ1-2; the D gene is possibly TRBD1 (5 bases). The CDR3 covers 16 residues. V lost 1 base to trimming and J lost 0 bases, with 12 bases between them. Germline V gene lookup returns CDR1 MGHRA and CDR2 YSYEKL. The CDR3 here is CASSQVPGITNYGYTF. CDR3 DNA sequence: TGCGCCAGCAGCCAAGTCCCAGGGATAACTAACTATGGCTACACCTTC.

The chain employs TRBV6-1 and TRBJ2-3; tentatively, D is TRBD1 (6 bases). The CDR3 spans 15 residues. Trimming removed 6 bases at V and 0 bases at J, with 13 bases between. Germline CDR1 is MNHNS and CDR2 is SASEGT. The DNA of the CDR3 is TGTGCCAGCAGAAGACAGGTTCTCAGCACAGATACGCAGTATTTT. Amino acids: CASRRQVLSTDTQYF.

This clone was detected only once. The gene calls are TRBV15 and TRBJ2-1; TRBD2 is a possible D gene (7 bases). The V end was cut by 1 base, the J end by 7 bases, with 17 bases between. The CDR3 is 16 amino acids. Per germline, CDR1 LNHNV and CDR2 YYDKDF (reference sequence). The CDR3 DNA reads TGTGCCACCAGCAGAGTGACGGGGGGCATGGCAAATGAGCAGTTCTTC. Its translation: CATSRVTGGMANEQFF. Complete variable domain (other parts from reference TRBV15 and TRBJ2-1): DAMVIQNPRYQVTQFGKPVTLSCSQTLNHNVMYWYQQKSSQAPKLLFHYYDKDFNNEADTPDNFQSRRPNTSFCFLDIRSPGLGDTAMYLCATSRVTGGMANEQFFGPGTRLTVL.

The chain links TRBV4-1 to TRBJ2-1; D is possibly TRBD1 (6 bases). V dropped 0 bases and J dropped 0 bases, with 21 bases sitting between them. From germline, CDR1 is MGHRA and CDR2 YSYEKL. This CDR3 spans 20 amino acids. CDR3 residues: CASSQDWGQGYSDSYNEQFF. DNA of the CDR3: TGCGCCAGCAGCCAAGATTGGGGGCAGGGTTATTCGGACTCCTACAATGAGCAGTTCTTC.

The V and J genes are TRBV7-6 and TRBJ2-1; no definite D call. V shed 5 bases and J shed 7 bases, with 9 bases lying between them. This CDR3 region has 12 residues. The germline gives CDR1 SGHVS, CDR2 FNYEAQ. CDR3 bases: TGTGCCAGCAGCAAGTATGGGAATGAGCAGTTCTTC. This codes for CASSKYGNEQFF.

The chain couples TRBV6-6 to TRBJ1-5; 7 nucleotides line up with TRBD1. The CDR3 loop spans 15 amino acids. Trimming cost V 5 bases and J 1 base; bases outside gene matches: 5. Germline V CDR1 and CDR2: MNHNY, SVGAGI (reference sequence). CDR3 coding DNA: TGTGCCAGCAGTCGCCGGGACAGCAGCAATCAGCCCCAGCATTTT. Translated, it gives CASSRRDSSNQPQHF.

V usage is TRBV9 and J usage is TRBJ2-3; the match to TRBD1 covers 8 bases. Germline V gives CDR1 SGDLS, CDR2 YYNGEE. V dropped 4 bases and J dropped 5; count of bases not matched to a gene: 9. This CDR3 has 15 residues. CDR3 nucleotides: TGTGCCAGCAGCTTCCGGACAGGGTCTGTAGATACGCAGTATTTT. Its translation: CASSFRTGSVDTQYF.

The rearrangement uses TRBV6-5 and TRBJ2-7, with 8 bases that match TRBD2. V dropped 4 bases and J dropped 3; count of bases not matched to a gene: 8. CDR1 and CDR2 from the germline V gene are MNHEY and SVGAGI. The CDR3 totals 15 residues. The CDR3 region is CASSSLAGGDYEQYF. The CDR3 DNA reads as TGTGCCAGCAGTTCGCTTGCGGGAGGAGACTACGAGCAGTACTTC.

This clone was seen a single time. CDR3 sequence reads: CASSLVIAGGYEQYF. CDR3 nucleotide sequence: TGCGCCAGCAGCTTGGTAATAGCGGGAGGTTACGAGCAGTACTTC. V gene TRBV5-1 combines with J gene TRBJ2-7; 10 bases map to TRBD2. The junction had 4 bases not matched to a gene; V was cut back by 0 bases and J by 4 bases. CDR1 SGHRS and CDR2 YFSETQ come from the germline V gene. The CDR3 length is 15 residues.

The CDR3 nucleotides read TGTGCCAGCAGTGGGGGCGGGGGTTCACCCCTCCACTTT. It is translated as CASSGGGGSPLHF. J is TRBJ1-6 and V is TRBV27, with D possibly being TRBD1 (6 bases). V lost 5 bases and J lost 9, with 11 bases in between. This CDR3 spans 13 amino acids. From germline, CDR1 is MNHEY and CDR2 SMNVEV (reference sequence).